Listed below are T cell receptor beta chains from one sample, sequenced in a study of TIL therapy for anti-PD-1-resistant metastatic lung cancer. This table comes from immunoSEQ multiplex PCR, and its TCRdb copy is limited to in-frame clones, with some not included. The sample records roughly 57,000 clones, 81% being singletons. This specimen consisted of blood, obtained at baseline. The origin of the receptors is a person aged 25 to 80 with non-small cell lung cancer. Each CDR3 is given with its conserved first and last residue. D genes are given only for firm matches. Where a row states a size, it is once, few, many or the class of an expanded clone; other rows omit it.

clone_size | j_call | d_call | v_call | cdr3_length | cdr3_aa | cdr3_nt
- | TRBJ2-2 | TRBD1 | TRBV11-3 | 16 | CASSFGQGAGTGELFF | TGTGCCAGCAGCTTCGGCCAGGGGGCGGGTACCGGGGAGCTGTTTTTT
- | TRBJ2-7 | - | TRBV9 | 15 | CASSVGSEGVYEQYF | TGTGCCAGCAGCGTAGGCTCCGAGGGGGTCTACGAGCAGTACTTC
- | TRBJ2-3 | TRBD2 | TRBV15 | 14 | CATSTSGGGDTQYF | TGTGCCACCAGCACTTCGGGGGGAGGTGATACGCAGTATTTT
- | TRBJ1-1 | - | TRBV5-1 | 14 | CASSLEGGNTEAFF | TGCGCCAGCAGCTTGGAGGGCGGGAACACTGAAGCTTTCTTT
- | TRBJ2-7 | - | TRBV5-6 | 13 | CASSLVGPYEQYF | TGTGCCAGCAGCTTGGTCGGCCCCTACGAGCAGTACTTC
few | TRBJ2-1 | TRBD2 | TRBV30 | 13 | CAWSGTSGNEQFF | TGTGCCTGGTCCGGGACTAGCGGGAATGAGCAGTTCTTC
- | TRBJ2-2 | TRBD1 | TRBV24-1 | 16 | CATSDFGTGNTGELFF | TGTGCCACCAGTGATTTCGGGACAGGGAACACCGGGGAGCTGTTTTTT
- | TRBJ1-5 | - | TRBV9 | 13 | CASSVAGRGAQHF | TGTGCCAGCAGCGTAGCCGGACGAGGAGCCCAGCATTTT
- | TRBJ2-3 | - | TRBV5-5 | 14 | CASSLAASTDTQYF | TGTGCCAGCAGCTTGGCTGCCTCCACAGATACGCAGTATTTT
- | TRBJ2-7 | - | TRBV28 | 16 | CASSLIGGQVSYEQYF | TGTGCCAGCAGTTTAATCGGGGGGCAGGTATCCTACGAGCAGTACTTC
- | TRBJ2-2 | - | TRBV30 | 14 | CAWSPRQATGELFF | TGTGCCTGGAGTCCTAGACAGGCCACCGGGGAGCTGTTTTTT
- | TRBJ1-1 | - | TRBV6-2/TRBV6-3 | 14 | CASSYSGAYLRAFF | TGTGCCAGCAGTTACTCGGGGGCCTACTTAAGAGCTTTCTTT
- | TRBJ2-7 | TRBD2 | TRBV3-1/TRBV3-2 | 16 | CASSQTVAGGSYEQYF | TGTGCCAGCAGCCAAACGGTAGCGGGAGGCTCCTACGAGCAGTACTTC
- | TRBJ2-7 | - | TRBV7-2 | 18 | CASSLFGLASAVSYEQYF | TGTGCCAGCAGCTTATTCGGTCTGGCTAGCGCTGTCTCCTACGAGCAGTACTTC
once | TRBJ2-1 | - | TRBV6-6 | 16 | CASSYGGSLFYNEQFF | TGTGCCAGCAGTTACGGGGGGTCCCTATTCTACAATGAGCAGTTCTTC
few | TRBJ2-6 | - | TRBV5-5 | 14 | CASSSAGGANVLTF | TGTGCCAGCAGCTCCGCGGGAGGGGCCAACGTCCTGACTTTC